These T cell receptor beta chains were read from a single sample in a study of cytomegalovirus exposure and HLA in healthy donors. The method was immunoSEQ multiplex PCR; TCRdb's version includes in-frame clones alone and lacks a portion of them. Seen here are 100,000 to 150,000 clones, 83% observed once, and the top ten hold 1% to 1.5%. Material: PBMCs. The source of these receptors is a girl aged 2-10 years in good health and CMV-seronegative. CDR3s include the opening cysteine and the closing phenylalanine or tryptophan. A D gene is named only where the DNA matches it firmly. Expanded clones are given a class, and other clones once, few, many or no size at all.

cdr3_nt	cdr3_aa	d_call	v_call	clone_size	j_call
TGTGCCTGGAGTGGACTAGCGGGAAGGTACGAGCAGTACTTC	CAWSGLAGRYEQYF	TRBD2	TRBV30	-	TRBJ2-7
TGTGCCAGCAGCTCCCATCCCAACACAGATACGCAGTATTTT	CASSSHPNTDTQYF	-	TRBV11-2	-	TRBJ2-3
TGTGCCAGCAGTTACGGGCAGAGCTACGAGCAGTACTTC	CASSYGQSYEQYF	-	TRBV6-5	-	TRBJ2-7
TGTGCCAGCACCACACTAGCGGGAGTAGCGATCCCCGGGGAGCTGTTTTTT	CASTTLAGVAIPGELFF	TRBD2	TRBV28	-	TRBJ2-2
TGTGCCAGCAGCCTATATTCCTACGAGCAGTACTTC	CASSLYSYEQYF	-	TRBV14	-	TRBJ2-7
TGTGCCAGCAGCCCTGGACAGGGCAATGAGCAGTTCTTC	CASSPGQGNEQFF	TRBD1	TRBV5-6	-	TRBJ2-1
TGCAGCGTTGAAGATCTAGAGAGGACTAGCGCGGCGGTCTTCGAGCAGTACTTC	CSVEDLERTSAAVFEQYF	TRBD2	TRBV29-1	-	TRBJ2-7
TGTGCCAGCAGCTTAGGGGCGGGAGAAGAAAGGGCTCTGAGGAATGAGCAGTTCTTC	CASSLGAGEERALRNEQFF	TRBD2	TRBV11-3	once	TRBJ2-1
TGCGCCAGCAGCTTCAATGGGGGACAGTTCTACGAGCAGTACTTC	CASSFNGGQFYEQYF	TRBD1	TRBV5-1	-	TRBJ2-7
TGTGCCAGCAGGGGACAGGGTTCCTACGAGCAGTACTTC	CASRGQGSYEQYF	TRBD1	TRBV28	-	TRBJ2-7
TGCGCCAGCAGCAGATCACAGGGTAGCGATGAGCAGTTCTTC	CASSRSQGSDEQFF	-	TRBV5-1	-	TRBJ2-1
TGCGCCAGCAGCCAGGGGCAGGGGGTTTCGTCTAACTATGGCTACACCTTC	CASSQGQGVSSNYGYTF	TRBD1	TRBV4-1	-	TRBJ1-2
TGTGCCAGCAGCGTAGCAGCAGGGTATGGGACCCAGTACTTC	CASSVAAGYGTQYF	-	TRBV9	-	TRBJ2-5
TGTGCCAGCAGCGTTACCGAGACTAGCGGGGGGTCATGGGAGCAGTATTTT	CASSVTETSGGSWEQYF	TRBD2	TRBV9	-	TRBJ2-3
TGCGCCAGCAGCTTGGTTGTACTAGCCAGATCTAGCACAGATACGCAGTATTTT	CASSLVVLARSSTDTQYF	-	TRBV5-1	-	TRBJ2-3